This T cell receptor (beta chain) was captured by sequencing in a study of early T cells in non-severe SARS-CoV-2 infection. Study as a whole: Sequencing input comprised bulk RNA from unsorted whole blood; chain pairing was not available.

TCRdb re-analysed the 5' RACE reads in MiXCR, keeping a single row per CDR3 protein. Here the sample spans 35,000 to 50,000 distinct CDR3 sequences, 7.1% being singletons. The V gene's germline CDR1 is SEHNR and CDR2 FQNEAQ (reference sequence). The CDR3 consists of 16 residues. Trimming pared 5 bases from V and 0 bases from J, leaving 14 bases between. In this sample, this clonotype turned up many times. The sequence was collected from an adult who was a healthcare worker with PCR-confirmed SARS-CoV-2 infection or an uninfected control (not recorded which). The J gene is TRBJ1-3, the V gene TRBV7-9; tentatively, D is TRBD1 (5 bases). Sequencing was done on a sample of whole blood. The CDR3 DNA follows: TGTGCCAGCAGCCCCTGGGGGAGCTACTCTGGAAACACCATATATTTT. Its protein is CASSPWGSYSGNTIYF.